This record covers a single TCR beta chain. This receptor's antigen is unknown. Base qualities are missing; no much larger clone stands one base away. These data come from a study of blood T cell repertoires in COVID-19 (dated by TCRdb to the early 2020s). At the level of the whole study: Collaborator samples came from the United States, Italy and Spain and covered acute and convalescent phases of COVID-19. The sample metadata nearly always contained a de-identified subject ID, COVID-19 status, age in years and sex. A freely available public database, intended as a resource for researchers studying the immune response to SARS-CoV-2, is where the repertoires were released. Where HLA class I and class II types were available, the types were taken from metadata supplied by the sample provider, not from assay-based typing. The dataset comprised deeply sampled blood TCRbeta repertoires from subjects exposed to, actively infected with, or recovered from COVID-19. Samples came from the ongoing ImmuneRACE study (first 160 participants) plus 1,254 subjects from 6 global collaborators. The material from the prospective study consisted of cDNA or gDNA derived from T cells, B-cell-depleted T cells, or PBMCs.

General conclusions and limits of the study: How much clinical and demographic metadata was included differed by source and by participant, and the metadata was provided uncurated.

Collaborating institutions collected whole blood in K2EDTA tubes following their own protocols. Collaborator samples were shipped for TCRbeta analysis as frozen whole blood, isolated PBMCs, or DNA extracted from either sample type. TCRbeta CDR3 regions were amplified from genomic DNA by means of the immunoSEQ Assay, a bias-controlled multiplex PCR. The authors' pipeline ran thus. The number of nucleated cells in each sample was estimated by amplification of reference gene primers within the assay. To quantify the absolute abundance of each unique TCRbeta CDR3 rearrangement, sequence reads were collapsed and filtered. For each sample, productive Simpson clonality was calculated as the square root of Simpson's diversity index over productive rearrangements. TCRdb limited this immuneACCESS table to in-frame rearrangements with V and J called. A share of clones is missing; checked studies link under half to unresolved V genes, and the rest is unexplained. The V and J calls and clone size were taken over from that table, and D and trimming were inferred from the DNA. In all, the sample holds about 80,000 clones, and about 80% of those were seen once. Of the sample, around 12% is held by the ten largest clones.

The sequence derives from a middle-aged woman with active or convalescent COVID-19. Input material: peripheral blood.

The CDR3 is CASSVAPTGIGYTF. At the DNA level, the sequence is TGTGCCAGCAGCGTAGCCCCTACAGGAATTGGCTACACCTTC. In this chain, TRBV9 is recombined with TRBJ1-2, with TRBD1 as a weak D call on 5 bases. Sequences SGDLS (CDR1) and YYNGEE (CDR2) are obtained from the germline V gene. Relative to germline, V is 0 bases shorter and J is 7 bases shorter, with 13 bases between their ends. Measured from the cysteine to the phenylalanine, the CDR3 is 14 residues long. Of all the DNA, just the CDR3 is kept, 42 bases in frame from base 1.